This T cell receptor (beta chain) is from a study of blood T cells in healthy people across ages (dated by TCRdb to the mid-2010s). Regarding the study in general: In model experiments, template switching captured roughly one uniquely barcoded TCR beta cDNA molecule for every two T cells. Age-related changes in TCR beta repertoire diversity were measured in the study by deep sequencing normalized with unique cDNA molecular identifiers. Donors were grouped into four age groups: young (average roughly 16 years), middle-aged (less than 40), aged (62) and long-lived (just over 80). To avoid experimental bias, donors of different ages were spread randomly across the sequencing lanes. The study analyzed two additional independent replicas of 1 million unique cDNA reads from the same blood draw for two donors, one aged 18 to 30 and one aged 80 or older.

Of note for this clonotype: The clone's antigen remains unknown. The input lacks base qualities; no much larger clone sits a single base away.

Donors were roughly 40 systemically healthy Caucasian individuals from Russia aged roughly 6 to 95 years. Roughly 11 milliliters of peripheral blood were drawn from each donor into EDTA-treated Vacutainer tubes. Ficoll-Paque density-gradient centrifugation was used to isolate PBMCs, with at least 7 million per sample. Trizol reagent was used to extract total RNA from PBMCs, with at least 5 micrograms per sample. For every donor, an aliquot of PBMCs went through flow cytometry to measure the percentages of naive CD45RAhigh/CD27high T cells. The library was built by means of 5' RACE. A second about 7 to 11 cycle PCR used a sample-barcoded 5' primer and a J-beta primer mix. A template-switch 5' adaptor carrying 12 random nucleotides introduced a unique molecular identifier onto each TCR beta cDNA molecule. Each sample yielded at least 3 million CDR3-containing paired-end reads. The Mint cDNA synthesis kit, primed by a TRBC-specific oligonucleotide, was used to synthesize first-strand cDNA from all RNA. Following uracil-DNA glycosylase treatment, all cDNA underwent a first 18-cycle PCR with the universal primers M1SS and BC2_uni_R. In the authors' own workflow: For normalization, 1 million high-quality reads, each with a distinct molecular identifier, were randomly selected from each sample. Instead of being binned into consensus sequences, reads that shared molecular identifiers were thrown out. CDR3 identification, clonotype clustering and error correction used MiTCR with a Q25 quality threshold and the strictest error-elimination algorithm. A nonparametric unseen species model using Euler transformation provided a lower-bound estimate of total TCR beta diversity. TCRdb handled the public reads itself, with Q25 trimming in fastp and clone calling in MiXCR, and kept productive beta chains. Each CDR3 protein gets just one entry, which takes the most common genes and DNA from the rows behind it. The V and J calls shown here were made by TCRdb, not taken from the authors' results. The sample table lists 1.5 million to 2 million distinct CDR3 sequences, about two fifths of them with a count of one. The ten top clones hold roughly 23% of the sample.

CDR1 and CDR2 were assigned from the germline V gene as MNHEY and SVGAGI. From the cysteine through the phenylalanine, the CDR3 covers 14 amino acids. Of the read, only the CDR3 DNA is kept; its 42 bases are in frame from base 1. The paper as a whole reports these results and caveats: Estimates of total diversity based on one million sequenced T cells were regarded as lower bounds and as underestimates. Donor CMV infection status was unknown, potentially confounding age-related changes in expanded clonotypes. Since profiling was done on bulk unsorted PBMCs, naive and antigen-experienced compartments could not be conclusively compared. Compared with the aged group, the long-lived group had more naive CD4+ T cells, fewer expanded clones and increased TCR diversity, a pattern suggesting age selection. Observed TCR beta diversity per million T cells fell roughly linearly with age, and a significant reduction was already apparent by age roughly 40. A strong correlation was found between observed TCR beta diversity and the percentage of naive T cells measured by flow cytometry.

The clonotype originates from a human donor in good health. The sequencing sample was made of blood. The chain is made from TRBV6-5 and TRBJ2-4, with the D call tentatively TRBD1 or TRBD2, each fitting 5 bases. The J call may be faulty, since TRBJ2-7 better matches the DNA end. The DNA sequence is TGTGCCAGCAGCCGTACCGGGGCCCTTGTCGAGCAGTACTTC. Its translation is CASSRTGALVEQYF.